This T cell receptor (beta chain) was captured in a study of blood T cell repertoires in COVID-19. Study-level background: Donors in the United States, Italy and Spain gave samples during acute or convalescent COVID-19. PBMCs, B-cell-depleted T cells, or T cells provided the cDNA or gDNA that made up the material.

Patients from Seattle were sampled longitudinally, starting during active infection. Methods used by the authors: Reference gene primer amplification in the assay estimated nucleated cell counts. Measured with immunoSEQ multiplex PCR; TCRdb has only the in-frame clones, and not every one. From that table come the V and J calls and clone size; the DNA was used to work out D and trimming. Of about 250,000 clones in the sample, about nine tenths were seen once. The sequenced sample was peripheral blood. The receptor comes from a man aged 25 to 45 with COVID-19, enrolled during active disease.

In DNA form, the CDR3 reads TGTGCCAGCAGCTTAGGGGAGAGGACCTTC. Amino acid sequence: CASSLGERTF. The chain combines TRBV7-9 with TRBJ1-2, with D uncertain. CDR3 size: 10 residues. From germline, CDR1 is SEHNR and CDR2 FQNEAQ (reference sequence). Trimming shortened V by 1 base and J by 14 bases, and 8 bases separated the two germline ends.